This T cell receptor (beta chain) was recorded in a study of siplizumab effects on memory and regulatory T cells. About this clone: The antigen remains undetermined.

The table came from immunoSEQ multiplex PCR; TCRdb's copy has only in-frame clones and leaves some out. The sample contains more than 75,000 clones, approximately 93% of which appear only once. Study-wide results and caveats: Only a minority of proliferating CD4+ or CD8+ clones had an assignable naive or memory phenotype, with roughly 75-95% lacking one.

The V gene's germline CDR1 is SGHNT and CDR2 YENEEA. There are 14 residues in the CDR3. The V end was cut by 4 bases, the J end by 0 bases, with 10 bases between. The sequence was obtained from a human donor in good health. The sequenced sample consisted of CD8+ T cells sorted from blood. This sequence joins TRBV11-3 and TRBJ2-7, with a weak D call TRBD1 (6 bases). The CDR3 region is CASSYETGSYEQYF. The CDR3 DNA sequence: TGTGCCAGCAGCTACGAGACAGGCTCCTACGAGCAGTACTTC.